Here is one T cell receptor beta chain with its context. The germline V gene encodes CDR1 MDHEN and CDR2 SYDVKM. CDR3 length equals 15 residues. The trim removed 5 bases at V and 4 bases at J, leaving 8 bases unmatched. The sample belongs to a study of technical replicates of blood from a few donors. The data were produced by immunoSEQ multiplex PCR, yet TCRdb's version contains in-frame clones alone and is incomplete. Among about 94,000 clones listed, approximately 94% were seen once. Sequencing was performed on T cells isolated from PBMCs. The chain employs TRBV28 and TRBJ2-1; 7 bases line up with TRBD1. The TCR sequence derives from a human donor in good health. The DNA of the CDR3 is TGTGCCAGCAGTCAATACCGGGACAGATACAATGAGCAGTTCTTC. This gives the protein CASSQYRDRYNEQFF.